A selection of T cell receptor beta chains follows, all from one sample in a study of T cell repertoires in cytomegalovirus infection. One entry per CDR3 protein results from TCRdb running MiXCR on the reads. The data contain 250,000 to 400,000 distinct CDR3 sequences, around a quarter of them seen just once; the ten biggest clones take up about 14%. Their target antigens are unknown. The input for sequencing was cultured PBMCs, taken from culture after CMV antigen stimulation. Source of these receptors: a human donor in good health (CMV status not recorded). Some clones in this sample may be carry-over from other donors' samples. Each CDR3 is given with its conserved first and last residue. A D gene is named only where the DNA matches it firmly.

CDR3aa: CASKRGGQERAFF
v_gene: TRBV7-8
d_gene: TRBD1
j_gene: TRBJ1-1

CDR3aa: CSGWGERELYNEQFF
v_gene: TRBV29-1
d_gene: TRBD2
j_gene: TRBJ2-1

CDR3aa: CASSQGLADLPLADEQFF
v_gene: TRBV6-5
d_gene: TRBD2
j_gene: TRBJ2-1

CDR3aa: CAITTSGRSRGNEQFF
v_gene: TRBV10-3
d_gene: TRBD2
j_gene: TRBJ2-1

CDR3aa: CASSPRVDEQFF
v_gene: TRBV2
d_gene: .
j_gene: TRBJ2-1

CDR3aa: CASSQWGQGINEQFF
v_gene: TRBV4-3
d_gene: TRBD1
j_gene: TRBJ2-1

CDR3aa: CASSLFPPNYGYTF
v_gene: TRBV7-2
d_gene: .
j_gene: TRBJ1-2

CDR3aa: CASSSRWWEDTYNEQFF
v_gene: TRBV7-8
d_gene: .
j_gene: TRBJ2-1

CDR3aa: CASSGTSVGRTQYF
v_gene: TRBV28
d_gene: TRBD2
j_gene: TRBJ2-3

CDR3aa: CASSQGPVYEQYF
v_gene: TRBV6-2/TRBV6-3
d_gene: .
j_gene: TRBJ2-7

CDR3aa: CASSTGTRITDTQYF
v_gene: TRBV6-6
d_gene: TRBD2
j_gene: TRBJ2-3

CDR3aa: CASSLGGVAGVSYEQYF
v_gene: TRBV7-9
d_gene: .
j_gene: TRBJ2-7

CDR3aa: CASILGSGRGFSGANVLTF
v_gene: TRBV6-2/TRBV6-3
d_gene: .
j_gene: TRBJ2-6

CDR3aa: CASSLGRGSTGNTIYF
v_gene: TRBV12-3/TRBV12-4
d_gene: .
j_gene: TRBJ1-3

CDR3aa: CASAGQGGNTEAFF
v_gene: TRBV12-3/TRBV12-4
d_gene: TRBD1
j_gene: TRBJ1-1

CDR3aa: CASRRTGGAGNTEAFF
v_gene: TRBV7-2
d_gene: TRBD1
j_gene: TRBJ1-1

CDR3aa: CASSRSGRAGNEQFF
v_gene: TRBV18
d_gene: TRBD2
j_gene: TRBJ2-1

CDR3aa: CASSATSGSSYEQYF
v_gene: TRBV6-1
d_gene: TRBD2
j_gene: TRBJ2-7

CDR3aa: CASSHPGQGFYEQFF
v_gene: TRBV4-3
d_gene: TRBD1
j_gene: TRBJ2-1

CDR3aa: CASSSRMNTEAFF
v_gene: TRBV7-2
d_gene: .
j_gene: TRBJ1-1

CDR3aa: CASTLSQNSYNEQFF
v_gene: TRBV7-2
d_gene: .
j_gene: TRBJ2-1

CDR3aa: CASSSRPQVRYEQYF
v_gene: TRBV6-5
d_gene: .
j_gene: TRBJ2-7

CDR3aa: CASSPRGRERLAHSYEQYF
v_gene: TRBV11-2
d_gene: TRBD2
j_gene: TRBJ2-7

CDR3aa: CASSFYGQGDGYTF
v_gene: TRBV27
d_gene: TRBD1
j_gene: TRBJ1-2

CDR3aa: CSVVQGTYGYTF
v_gene: TRBV29-1
d_gene: .
j_gene: TRBJ1-2

CDR3aa: CASSRIGTGLSGANVLTF
v_gene: TRBV7-2
d_gene: TRBD1
j_gene: TRBJ2-6

CDR3aa: CASSLRDRGLLAKNIQYF
v_gene: TRBV7-8
d_gene: TRBD1
j_gene: TRBJ2-4

CDR3aa: CASSPENRIGNTIYF
v_gene: TRBV11-1
d_gene: .
j_gene: TRBJ1-3

CDR3aa: CASSYSTGHSGNTIYF
v_gene: TRBV6-5
d_gene: TRBD1
j_gene: TRBJ1-3

CDR3aa: CASSLGVYGGRSHNEQFF
v_gene: TRBV7-9
d_gene: .
j_gene: TRBJ2-1

CDR3aa: CASSAQGVDSPLHF
v_gene: TRBV7-9
d_gene: .
j_gene: TRBJ1-6

CDR3aa: CASHSTSGEVDTQYF
v_gene: TRBV19
d_gene: TRBD2
j_gene: TRBJ2-3

CDR3aa: CASSSRTSGNPNPYNEQFF
v_gene: TRBV12-3/TRBV12-4
d_gene: TRBD2
j_gene: TRBJ2-1

CDR3aa: CASSLLDGGEQYF
v_gene: TRBV12-3/TRBV12-4
d_gene: .
j_gene: TRBJ2-7

CDR3aa: CASSLGGRNHEQFF
v_gene: TRBV7-2
d_gene: TRBD2
j_gene: TRBJ2-1

CDR3aa: CAISESGPGSTDTQYF
v_gene: TRBV10-3
d_gene: .
j_gene: TRBJ2-3

CDR3aa: CASTDRGLPTKAFF
v_gene: TRBV19
d_gene: .
j_gene: TRBJ1-1

CDR3aa: CASSWGGGEQYF
v_gene: TRBV6-5
d_gene: .
j_gene: TRBJ2-7

CDR3aa: CASSLARSQETQYF
v_gene: TRBV12-3/TRBV12-4
d_gene: .
j_gene: TRBJ2-5

CDR3aa: CASTRGGAGETQYF
v_gene: TRBV7-2
d_gene: .
j_gene: TRBJ2-5

CDR3aa: CASNRKAGGPEQFF
v_gene: TRBV6-2/TRBV6-3
d_gene: TRBD2
j_gene: TRBJ2-1

CDR3aa: CASSHRVMNTEAFF
v_gene: TRBV19
d_gene: .
j_gene: TRBJ1-1

CDR3aa: CASTSYRSSGGNEQFF
v_gene: TRBV5-4
d_gene: TRBD2
j_gene: TRBJ2-1

CDR3aa: CASSSQGNYGYTF
v_gene: TRBV7-9
d_gene: .
j_gene: TRBJ1-2

CDR3aa: CASGRRNPNEKLFF
v_gene: TRBV6-2/TRBV6-3
d_gene: .
j_gene: TRBJ1-4

CDR3aa: CASSSSGTRLYNEQFF
v_gene: TRBV5-4
d_gene: TRBD2
j_gene: TRBJ2-1

CDR3aa: CASSLVSPSYGYTF
v_gene: TRBV5-6
d_gene: .
j_gene: TRBJ1-2